The 10 T cell receptor beta chains below were found in one sample sequenced in a study of beta chain features in type 1 diabetes. The study, taken as a whole, reports: All four CD4+ subsets of Type 1 diabetes patients contained TCRB CDR3s that were moderately but significantly shorter.

As every portion of the isolated RNA was reverse transcribed, the sequencing read expressed TCRB transcripts. Generated by immunoSEQ multiplex PCR, the TCRdb table keeps only in-frame clones and is missing some. The sample consists of some 660,000 clones, over 11% of them appearing once. The antigens for these receptors are not known. Sequencing used naive CD4+ T cells from blood. The receptors here all came from a man between 18 and 29 years old with type 1 diabetes.

J is TRBJ2-5 and V is TRBV28, with D perhaps TRBD1 (9 bases). Trimming left V 6 bases short and J 0 bases short, with 17 bases between. The CDR3 has 16 residues. CDR1 and CDR2 from the germline V gene are MDHEN and SYDVKM. The CDR3 region is CASSGGGTGYQETQYF. The DNA of the CDR3 is TGTGCCAGCAGCGGCGGGGGGACAGGGTACCAAGAGACCCAGTACTTC.

This clone was seen more than once but under ten times. The rearrangement uses TRBV5-4 and TRBJ2-3; 9 bases map to TRBD1. Germline V gene lookup returns CDR1 SGHNT and CDR2 YYREEE (reference sequence). The V segment lost 3 bases and the J segment 2 bases; nucleotides outside the gene matches: 7. The CDR3 covers 16 residues. CDR3: CASSSSTGGSTDTQYF. The DNA of the CDR3 is TGTGCCAGCAGCTCTTCGACAGGGGGGTCCACAGATACGCAGTATTTT.

This clone was counted a few times. The J gene is TRBJ1-6, the V gene TRBV4-3; D is ambiguous. CDR3 size: 15 residues. The germline V gene has CDR1 LGHNA and CDR2 YSLEER. V shed 0 bases and J shed 14 bases, with 17 bases lying between them. CDR3 DNA sequence: TGCGCCAGCAGCCAAGATCGAGTTCCCGGGGTGGCCCTCCACTTT. It translates to CASSQDRVPGVALHF.

This clone was observed a few times. V usage is TRBV28 and J usage is TRBJ2-7; the D call may be TRBD1 or TRBD2 (5 bases each). Germline assignment: CDR1 MDHEN and CDR2 SYDVKM. The CDR3 has 16 amino acids. Trimming removed 6 bases at V and 0 bases at J, with 18 bases between. The CDR3 DNA is TGTGCCAGCAGGGGGTTCAGGGACGAGGGCTCCTACGAGCAGTACTTC. Protein: CASRGFRDEGSYEQYF.

This chain connects TRBV15 to TRBJ2-7; D is uncertain. The CDR3 length is 12 residues. Germline-derived CDR1 and CDR2 are LNHNV and YYDKDF (reference sequence). Trimming removed 2 bases from V and 6 bases from J, with 8 bases in between. The CDR3 sequence is CATSRPRSEQYF. The CDR3, as DNA: TGTGCCACCAGCAGACCAAGGAGCGAGCAGTACTTC.

The chain uses TRBV25-1 and TRBJ2-5; D is undetermined. V dropped 6 bases and J dropped 5 bases, with 7 bases sitting between them. Germline lookup yields CDR1 MGHDK and CDR2 SYGVNS. The CDR3 is 11 amino acids. The CDR3 nucleotides are TGTGCCAGCAGCACATTCGAGACCCAGTACTTC. It yields the protein CASSTFETQYF.

This chain joins TRBV29-1 and TRBJ1-1; TRBD1 matches 9 bases. This CDR3 region has 12 residues. Germline V gene data show CDR1 as SQVTM and CDR2 as ANQGSEA. V shed 3 bases, J shed 4 bases, and the junction held 0 bases outside the gene matches. CDR3 residues: CSVEGQGTEAFF. The DNA of the CDR3 is TGCAGCGTTGAGGGACAGGGCACTGAAGCTTTCTTT.

The chain has TRBV9 and TRBJ2-5, with 9 bases lining up with TRBD2. This CDR3 is built from 16 residues. CDR1 and CDR2 (germline): SGDLS, YYNGEE. The V gene end was trimmed by 0 bases and the J gene end by 8 bases; junction bases not matched to a gene: 11. The CDR3 sequence: CASSVAASGDRGTQYF. In DNA, the CDR3 is TGTGCCAGCAGCGTAGCTGCTAGCGGGGACCGGGGAACCCAGTACTTC.

This clone has more than one count but fewer than ten. The rearrangement joins TRBV30 to TRBJ1-2; D is possibly TRBD1 (5 bases). Germline CDR1 and CDR2: GTSNPN and SVGIG (reference sequence). V was cut by 4 bases and J by 8 bases, with 14 bases left in between. The CDR3 totals 12 residues. The CDR3 DNA reads TGTGCCTGGACTCCGGGACCAGCCGGCTACACCTTC. It is translated as CAWTPGPAGYTF.

The chain has TRBV27 and TRBJ2-3; the D gene is possibly TRBD1 (6 bases). The CDR3 covers 14 residues. The V end lost 5 bases, the J end lost 6 bases, and 15 bases lay between the germline ends. Germline V gene lookup returns CDR1 MNHEY and CDR2 SMNVEV (reference sequence). CDR3 sequence reads: CASSTENDRDTQYF. CDR3 bases: TGTGCCAGCAGTACAGAAAACGACAGGGATACGCAGTATTTT.